This is a list of T cell receptor beta chains from one sample in a study of control samples from healthy donors and cancer patients. Produced via immunoSEQ multiplex PCR; TCRdb's table is partial and in-frame only. The profile covers roughly 120,000 clones, with 75% to 90% appearing a single time and about 1.1% taken by the ten largest. The specimen was PBMCs. Every receptor here comes from a woman aged 45-65 years with colorectal cancer. The CDR3 runs from the conserved cysteine through the conserved F or W. The D gene is left open where the match is weak. Clone size is stated in some rows and not others, as once, few, many or a class when expanded.

clone size	D gene	V gene	J gene	CDR3 protein	CDR3 DNA
NA	TRBD1	TRBV29-1	TRBJ2-5	CSVEGQGHQETQYF	TGCAGCGTTGAAGGACAGGGACACCAAGAGACCCAGTACTTC
NA	TRBD1	TRBV2	TRBJ1-5	CASSVDRGYNRPQHF	TGTGCCAGCAGCGTGGACAGGGGATACAATCGGCCCCAGCATTTT
NA	NA	TRBV6-6	TRBJ2-5	CASSYSGSWQETQYF	TGTGCCAGCAGTTACTCGGGGAGTTGGCAAGAGACCCAGTACTTC
NA	NA	TRBV27	TRBJ2-7	CASSYTGIYEQYF	TGTGCCAGCAGTTACACAGGGATCTACGAGCAGTACTTC
once	TRBD2	TRBV4-2	TRBJ2-3	CASSQRLAGVSTDTQYF	TGTGCCAGCAGCCAAAGACTAGCGGGAGTAAGCACAGATACGCAGTATTTT
NA	NA	TRBV6-5	TRBJ2-7	CASSRTKGYEQYF	TGTGCCAGCAGTAGGACGAAAGGCTACGAGCAGTACTTC
NA	NA	TRBV2	TRBJ1-1	CASRPQGGNTEAFF	TGTGCCAGCAGACCTCAGGGTGGGAACACTGAAGCTTTCTTT
NA	NA	TRBV6-1	TRBJ1-5	CASSEMGGSNQPQHF	TGTGCCAGCAGTGAAATGGGGGGAAGCAATCAGCCCCAGCATTTT
NA	TRBD1	TRBV7-9	TRBJ1-1	CASSELQGIGTEAFF	TGTGCCAGCAGCGAACTACAGGGGATAGGCACTGAAGCTTTCTTT
few	NA	TRBV5-1	TRBJ2-1	CASSLAGPSYNEQFF	TGCGCCAGCAGCTTGGCCGGGCCTTCCTACAATGAGCAGTTCTTC
NA	NA	TRBV2	TRBJ2-2	CASTITGQSNTGELFF	TGTGCCAGCACCATAACCGGGCAGTCGAACACCGGGGAGCTGTTTTTT
NA	NA	TRBV2	TRBJ2-2	CASRGTLNTGELFF	TGTGCCAGCAGGGGGACACTGAACACCGGGGAGCTGTTTTTT
NA	TRBD2	TRBV6-5	TRBJ2-1	CASATRTSANEQFF	TGTGCCAGCGCGACACGGACTAGCGCCAATGAGCAGTTCTTC
NA	TRBD1	TRBV6-4	TRBJ1-2	CASSAGTGSTGAYGYTF	TGTGCCAGCAGTGCCGGGACAGGGTCTACTGGGGCCTATGGCTACACCTTC
NA	TRBD1	TRBV19	TRBJ1-6	CASSRDRSDSPLHF	TGTGCCAGTAGTAGGGACAGGTCCGATTCACCCCTCCACTTT
NA	NA	TRBV11-2	TRBJ2-1	CASSLVRTYHEQFF	TGTGCCAGCAGCTTAGTCAGGACATACCATGAGCAGTTCTTC
NA	TRBD1	TRBV30	TRBJ1-4	CATSGGPNEKLFF	TGTGCCACATCAGGGGGGCCTAATGAAAAACTGTTTTTT
NA	TRBD2	TRBV5-6	TRBJ2-7	CASSSTSAPTYEQYF	TGTGCCAGCAGTTCGACTAGCGCCCCAACCTACGAGCAGTACTTC
NA	TRBD2	TRBV29-1	TRBJ2-1	CSATSDRANEQFF	TGCAGCGCTACTAGCGATAGGGCCAATGAGCAGTTCTTC
NA	NA	TRBV3-1/TRBV3-2	TRBJ1-1	CASSQVRGSTEAFF	TGTGCCAGCAGCCAAGTTAGGGGGAGCACTGAAGCTTTCTTT
once	NA	TRBV11-2	TRBJ1-1	CASSPRLGRTDTEAFF	TGTGCCAGCAGCCCCCGGCTGGGCAGGACGGACACTGAAGCTTTCTTT
NA	NA	TRBV9	TRBJ2-7	CASSVDGAPYEQYF	TGTGCCAGCAGCGTAGATGGAGCCCCCTACGAGCAGTACTTC
NA	TRBD1	TRBV6-5	TRBJ1-4	CASSWNRDRGTEKLFF	TGTGCCAGCAGTTGGAATCGGGACAGGGGTACTGAAAAACTGTTTTTT
NA	NA	TRBV10-3	TRBJ2-7	CAISATDSSYEQYF	TGTGCCATCAGTGCGACGGACAGCTCCTACGAGCAGTACTTC
NA	TRBD1	TRBV30	TRBJ1-1	CAWSTGSGGTEAFF	TGTGCCTGGAGTACCGGCTCAGGGGGCACTGAAGCTTTCTTT
once	NA	TRBV29-1	TRBJ2-7	CSVAGGTGNVDEQYF	TGCAGCGTTGCCGGTGGAACAGGGAACGTCGACGAGCAGTACTTC
NA	NA	TRBV12-3/TRBV12-4	TRBJ2-7	CASGGRGLGEQYF	TGTGCCAGCGGCGGCAGGGGTTTGGGCGAGCAGTACTTC
NA	NA	TRBV12-3/TRBV12-4	TRBJ1-5	CASSVWGNQPQHF	TGTGCCAGCAGCGTCTGGGGCAATCAGCCCCAGCATTTT
NA	NA	TRBV3-1/TRBV3-2	TRBJ1-2	CASSPREGIGYTF	TGTGCCAGCAGCCCCCGGGAGGGTATCGGCTACACCTTC
NA	TRBD1	TRBV5-1	TRBJ1-1	CASSLGLGDRGLGTEAFF	TGCGCCAGCAGCTTGGGCCTAGGGGACAGGGGGCTCGGCACTGAAGCTTTCTTT
once	NA	TRBV7-9	TRBJ2-6	CASGRTGANVLTF	TGTGCCAGCGGGCGGACCGGGGCCAACGTCCTGACTTTC
few	TRBD1	TRBV30	TRBJ1-5	CACDTGTGSQPQHF	TGTGCCTGTGATACCGGGACAGGGAGTCAGCCCCAGCATTTT
NA	NA	TRBV7-2	TRBJ1-2	CASSLRVGIADGYTF	TGTGCCAGCAGCTTAAGGGTTGGGATCGCTGATGGCTACACCTTC
NA	TRBD1	TRBV5-1	TRBJ1-3	CASSLVTGNGNTIYF	TGCGCCAGCAGCTTGGTGACAGGGAATGGAAACACCATATATTTT
NA	NA	TRBV5-4	TRBJ2-2	CASSPNRVGTGELFF	TGTGCCAGCAGCCCCAACAGGGTGGGCACCGGGGAGCTGTTTTTT
NA	NA	TRBV2	TRBJ2-7	CASSAGLFREQYF	TGTGCCAGCAGTGCTGGACTTTTTCGCGAGCAGTACTTC
NA	NA	TRBV6-1	TRBJ1-2	CASSDGQNYGYTF	TGTGCCAGCAGTGATGGACAGAATTATGGCTACACCTTC
NA	NA	TRBV28	TRBJ2-2	CASKSGTVNTGELFF	TGTGCCAGCAAATCGGGGACGGTGAACACCGGGGAGCTGTTTTTT
NA	TRBD1	TRBV19	TRBJ1-1	CASSASPLDRGQVGTEAFF	TGTGCCAGTAGTGCATCACCCCTGGACAGGGGGCAGGTGGGCACTGAAGCTTTCTTT
NA	TRBD1	TRBV18	TRBJ1-1	CASSVGVGTGNTEAFF	TGTGCCAGCTCAGTAGGAGTCGGGACAGGGAACACTGAAGCTTTCTTT
once	NA	TRBV5-1	TRBJ1-5	CASSLDGGDQPQHF	TGCGCCAGCAGCTTGGATGGGGGGGATCAGCCCCAGCATTTT
few	NA	TRBV6-5	TRBJ1-1	CASSTQTENTEAFF	TGTGCCAGCAGTACCCAGACAGAGAACACTGAAGCTTTCTTT
NA	NA	TRBV18	TRBJ1-2	CASSPGQVSYGYTF	TGTGCCAGCTCACCGGGCCAGGTGAGCTATGGCTACACCTTC
NA	NA	TRBV7-2	TRBJ2-6	CASSPWGLYGSGANVLTF	TGTGCCAGCAGCCCATGGGGGTTATACGGCTCTGGGGCCAACGTCCTGACTTTC
NA	NA	TRBV9	TRBJ2-2	CASSVEVPSTGELFF	TGTGCCAGCAGCGTAGAGGTCCCGAGTACCGGGGAGCTGTTTTTT
NA	TRBD1	TRBV5-1	TRBJ2-1	CASSMRQGSSYNEQFF	TGCGCCAGCAGCATGAGACAGGGGAGCTCCTACAATGAGCAGTTCTTC
NA	NA	TRBV7-2	TRBJ2-3	CASSLGGFTDTQYF	TGTGCCAGCAGCTTAGGAGGGTTCACAGATACGCAGTATTTT
many	NA	TRBV19	TRBJ2-2	CASSTLQGRDTGELFF	TGTGCCAGTAGTACTCTCCAGGGCAGGGACACCGGGGAGCTGTTTTTT